The 26 T cell receptor beta chains listed next were all sequenced from one sample in a study of blood T cell repertoires in COVID-19. The protocol was immunoSEQ multiplex PCR, while the TCRdb copy is restricted to in-frame clones and leaves out a portion. This sample has around 300,000 clones, with 88% found just once. Sequenced input: PBMCs or T cells enriched from blood (not recorded which). These TCRs come from a woman aged 25 to 39 who had recovered from COVID-19.

The chain carries TRBV19 and TRBJ1-1; D gene uncertain. The CDR3 sequence is 12 residues long. Trimming pared 5 bases from V and 10 bases from J, leaving 14 bases between. The germline V gene encodes CDR1 LNHDA and CDR2 SQIVND (reference sequence). CDR3 DNA: TGTGCCAGTAGTCCGAGTCCCTTGATAGCTTTCTTT. It translates to CASSPSPLIAFF.

This chain uses TRBV27 with TRBJ2-6, with TRBD2 as a possible D gene (6 bases). V lost 1 base and J 2 bases, leaving 6 bases between the germline ends. The CDR3 consists of 15 residues. Germline-derived CDR1 and CDR2 are MNHEY and SMNVEV (reference sequence). This CDR3 reads CASSLWGAGANVLTF. DNA of the CDR3: TGTGCCAGCAGTTTATGGGGGGCTGGGGCCAACGTCCTGACTTTC.

The rearrangement uses TRBV5-1 and TRBJ1-2; TRBD1 aligns across 10 bases. Germline trimming cut 2 bases from V and 4 bases from J; bases unmatched to any gene: 11. The CDR3 length is 17 residues. Germline assignment: CDR1 SGHRS and CDR2 YFSETQ. CDR3 amino acids: CASSFDRGHLSVYGYTF. CDR3 coding DNA: TGCGCCAGCAGCTTCGACAGGGGGCATCTTAGCGTCTATGGCTACACCTTC.

This chain connects TRBV28 to TRBJ2-7, with D possibly TRBD2 on 6 matching bases. The length of the CDR3 is 15 residues. The V and J ends lost 8 bases and 0 bases respectively, with 17 bases between them. CDR1 and CDR2 from the germline V gene are MDHEN and SYDVKM. The CDR3 reads CASDLGPGSSYEQYF. The CDR3 DNA reads TGTGCCAGCGATTTGGGGCCCGGGAGCTCCTACGAGCAGTACTTC.

The chain uses TRBV7-3 and TRBJ2-5; 12 bases agree with TRBD2. V was clipped by 4 bases and J by 4 bases; unmatched bases: 4. Germline V gene sequence: CDR1 SGHTA, CDR2 FQGTGA. This CDR3 has 15 residues. The CDR3 DNA reads TGTGCCAGCAGCTCTAGCGGGGGGGCGAGAGAGACCCAGTACTTC. Protein sequence: CASSSSGGARETQYF.

The chain carries TRBV5-4 and TRBJ2-3, with TRBD1 as a possible D gene (5 bases). There are 13 residues in the CDR3. Germline CDR1 reads SGHNT; CDR2 reads YYREEE (reference sequence). V was pared by 4 bases and J by 4 bases, with 10 bases between. The CDR3 coding sequence is TGTGCCAGCAGCCCAGAAGGGGCAGATACGCAGTATTTT. This translates into CASSPEGADTQYF.

The V gene is TRBV5-1, the J gene TRBJ2-1; TRBD2 matches 10 bases. Germline V gene sequence: CDR1 SGHRS, CDR2 YFSETQ. This CDR3 has 15 residues. The V and J ends lost 4 bases and 1 base, in that order; junction bases with no gene match: 2. In DNA form, the CDR3 reads TGCGCCAGCAGCCCGACTAGCGGGTCCTACAATGAGCAGTTCTTC. This codes for CASSPTSGSYNEQFF. The full variable domain, with the rest looked up from reference TRBV5-1 and TRBJ2-1, is KAGVTQTPRYLIKTRGQQVTLSCSPISGHRSVSWYQQTPGQGLQFLFEYFSETQRNKGNFPGRFSGRQFSNSRSEMNVSTLELGDSALYLCASSPTSGSYNEQFFGPGTRLTVL.

The chain employs TRBV15 and TRBJ1-1; the D is unclear. This CDR3 has 17 residues. The germline V and J ends were trimmed by 1 base and 3 bases, with 18 bases remaining between them. Germline V gene sequence: CDR1 LNHNV, CDR2 YYDKDF (reference sequence). CDR3 sequence: CATSRAPRGVGHTEAFF. The CDR3 DNA sequence: TGTGCCACCAGCAGAGCCCCCCGGGGAGTAGGGCACACTGAAGCTTTCTTT.

The chain employs TRBV7-2 and TRBJ2-7; 7 bases are shared with TRBD1. The germline CDR1 and CDR2 sequences are SGHTA and FQGNSA. CDR3 length equals 15 residues. The V and J ends lost 0 bases and 2 bases, in that order; junction bases with no gene match: 4. The CDR3 protein is CASSLAPDRAYEQYF. CDR3 bases: TGTGCCAGCAGCTTAGCGCCCGACAGGGCCTACGAGCAGTACTTC. Full variable domain (missing parts from reference TRBV7-2 and TRBJ2-7): GAGVSQSPSNKVTEKGKDVELRCDPISGHTALYWYRQSLGQGLEFLIYFQGNSAPDKSGLPSDRFSAERTGGSVSTLTIQRTQQEDSAVYLCASSLAPDRAYEQYFGPGTRLTVT.

The chain links TRBV29-1 to TRBJ2-7; 11 positions match TRBD1. The CDR3 is 12 amino acids. Per the germline V gene, CDR1 is SQVTM and CDR2 is ANQGSEA. V shed 7 bases and J 2 bases; nucleotides not matched to a gene: 1. CDR3 residues: CSGGQGAYEQYF. For the CDR3, the DNA is TGCAGCGGGGGACAGGGGGCCTACGAGCAGTACTTC.

This sequence joins TRBV18 and TRBJ2-5; 12 bases agree with TRBD1. Germline V gene sequence: CDR1 KGHSH, CDR2 LQKENI. The CDR3 runs 18 residues. V shed 3 bases and J 0 bases; nucleotides not matched to a gene: 8. The CDR3 protein is CASSPRGQGASYQETQYF. The DNA of the CDR3 is TGTGCCAGCTCACCGAGGGGACAGGGGGCCTCTTACCAAGAGACCCAGTACTTC.

This chain joins TRBV9 and TRBJ2-2; D ambiguous. Germline values: CDR1 SGDLS, CDR2 YYNGEE. The CDR3 totals 14 residues. Deletions cut 3 bases from V and 1 base from J, with 7 bases between. In DNA, the CDR3 is TGTGCCAGCAGCGGCTCGGTGAACACCGGGGAGCTGTTTTTT. It specifies CASSGSVNTGELFF.

This clone occurred a few times. This sequence joins TRBV9 and TRBJ1-2; 9 bases map to TRBD1. The germline V gene encodes CDR1 SGDLS and CDR2 YYNGEE. This CDR3 has 14 residues. The J segment lost 4 bases and the V segment lost 4 bases, leaving 5 bases of the junction unmatched. The CDR3 sequence is CASSPRQGVYGYTF. The CDR3 DNA reads TGTGCCAGCAGCCCCCGACAGGGGGTCTATGGCTACACCTTC. Full variable domain (remainder filled in from reference TRBV9 and TRBJ1-2): DSGVTQTPKHLITATGQRVTLRCSPRSGDLSVYWYQQSLDQGLQFLIQYYNGEERAKGNILERFSAQQFPDLHSELNLSSLELGDSALYFCASSPRQGVYGYTFGSGTRLTVV.

This clone was seen just once. The CDR3 DNA sequence: TGTGCCAGCAGTTTATACCTAGCGGGAGGGCCGGACACCGGGGAGCTGTTTTTT. Its protein is CASSLYLAGGPDTGELFF. The V call is TRBV28, the J call TRBJ2-2, with 12 bases fitting TRBD2. CDR3 length: 18 amino acids. From germline, CDR1 is MDHEN and CDR2 SYDVKM. The junction had 6 bases not matched to a gene; V was cut back by 1 base and J by 3 bases.

The chain carries TRBV7-3 and TRBJ1-4; D is ambiguous. The V gene's germline CDR1 is SGHTA and CDR2 FQGTGA. The CDR3 length is 13 residues. Deletions cut 1 base from V and 8 bases from J, with 8 bases between. The CDR3 is CASSLRSGEKLFF. DNA for the CDR3: TGTGCCAGCAGCTTAAGGTCGGGGGAAAAACTGTTTTTT. The full variable domain, rest sourced from reference TRBV7-3 and TRBJ1-4, is GAGVSQTPSNKVTEKGKYVELRCDPISGHTALYWYRQSLGQGPEFLIYFQGTGAADDSGLPNDRFFAVRPEGSVSTLKIQRTERGDSAVYLCASSLRSGEKLFFGSGTQLSVL.

This clone was observed a handful of times. The chain links TRBV11-2 to TRBJ2-7; D is possibly TRBD1 (6 bases). Between the trimmed V and J ends, which lost 5 bases and 2 bases, there was a span of 13 bases. Germline-derived CDR1 and CDR2 are SGHAT and FQNNGV. The CDR3 runs 14 residues. Here the CDR3 reads CASSPLTGTYEQYF. The CDR3 nucleotides read TGTGCCAGCAGCCCTCTGACAGGTACCTACGAGCAGTACTTC.

This clone was seen once. The chain employs TRBV4-3 and TRBJ2-7, with 7 nucleotides matching TRBD1. The CDR3 consists of 16 residues. From germline, CDR1 is LGHNA and CDR2 YSLEER. Trimming removed 4 bases from V and 0 bases from J; junction bases left unmatched: 9. The CDR3 nucleotides are TGCGCCAGCAGCCCCTCTCAGGGGACAGTCTCCTACGAGCAGTACTTC. Amino acids: CASSPSQGTVSYEQYF.

V usage is TRBV7-9 and J usage is TRBJ1-1; D is uncertain. The CDR3 totals 16 residues. Germline CDR1 reads SEHNR; CDR2 reads FQNEAQ (reference sequence). V shed 3 bases and J shed 8 bases, with 22 bases lying between them. CDR3 sequence (DNA): TGTGCCAGCAGCTTGGGCCAGATCAACCCACTCATCGAAGCTTTCTTT. It is translated as CASSLGQINPLIEAFF.

A few counts support this clone. The chain combines TRBV7-2 with TRBJ2-1, with 15 nucleotides matching TRBD2. With 4 bases clipped from V and 8 bases from J, the junction kept 3 bases outside the gene matches. The germline CDR1 and CDR2 sequences are SGHTA and FQGNSA. This CDR3 is built from 15 residues. In DNA form, the CDR3 reads TGTGCCAGCAGCTCCGGACTAGCGGGAGGGTATGAGCAGTTCTTC. Its translation: CASSSGLAGGYEQFF.

The rearrangement links TRBV28 to TRBJ1-1, with 10 positions matching TRBD1. V was clipped by 5 bases and J by 5 bases; unmatched bases: 8. Looked up from germline, CDR1 is MDHEN and CDR2 is SYDVKM. CDR3 length: 15 residues. CDR3: CASSRDRGPGTEAFF. The CDR3 DNA is TGTGCCAGCAGTCGCGACAGGGGGCCTGGGACTGAAGCTTTCTTT.

The rearrangement links TRBV6-2 or TRBV6-3 to TRBJ2-5; no firm D call. Trimming stripped 4 bases from V and 5 bases from J, with 8 bases between. Germline CDR1 is MNHEY and CDR2 is SVGEGT. The CDR3 is made up of 12 amino acids. In nucleotides, the CDR3 is TGTGCCAGCAGTTTAAGCTGGGAGACCCAGTACTTC. This sequence encodes CASSLSWETQYF.

The genes are TRBV5-1 and TRBJ2-2, with TRBD1 matching over 7 bases. J was trimmed by 1 base and V by 2 bases; bases with no gene match: 5. From germline, CDR1 is SGHRS and CDR2 YFSETQ. There are 16 residues in the CDR3. The CDR3 sequence is CASSFGDSGNTGELFF. The DNA for the CDR3 is TGCGCCAGCAGCTTTGGGGACAGCGGGAACACCGGGGAGCTGTTTTTT.

The DNA for the CDR3 is TGTGCCAGCAGCCCTCAGACAGGCACAATTGAAGCTTTCTTT. The encoded protein is CASSPQTGTIEAFF. The chain couples TRBV7-9 to TRBJ1-1; D perhaps matches TRBD1 (6 bases). The CDR3 covers 14 residues. Trimming left V 5 bases short and J 7 bases short, with 17 bases between. Germline lookup yields CDR1 SEHNR and CDR2 FQNEAQ (reference sequence).

The rearrangement joins TRBV7-6 to TRBJ2-3; 11 bases fit TRBD2. Germline assignment: CDR1 SGHVS and CDR2 FNYEAQ. Trimming at V came to 5 bases and at J to 0 bases, leaving 7 bases not matched to a gene. The CDR3 has 17 residues. The CDR3 loop reads CASSQLAGVSSTDTQYF. The CDR3 DNA sequence: TGTGCCAGCAGCCAACTAGCGGGAGTTTCCAGCACAGATACGCAGTATTTT.

The chain recombines TRBV27 with TRBJ2-1, with 10 bases identical to TRBD2. CDR1 and CDR2 (germline): MNHEY, SMNVEV (reference sequence). The CDR3 has 19 residues. Unmatched junction bases numbered 22, after V lost 4 bases and J lost 10 bases. The CDR3 DNA sequence: TGTGCCAGCAGTTCCCCTACTAGTCTACTAGCGGGAAAGGTAGGGGAGCAGTTCTTC. Encoded protein: CASSSPTSLLAGKVGEQFF.

This CDR3 reads CASNLGGYLGEKLFF. CDR3 bases: TGTGCCAGCAACCTAGGGGGTTATTTGGGTGAAAAACTGTTTTTT. The rearrangement uses TRBV9 and TRBJ1-4; maybe TRBD1 (6 bases). This CDR3 is 15 amino acids long. Per the germline V gene, CDR1 is SGDLS and CDR2 is YYNGEE. Trimming took off 6 bases at V and 7 bases at J, with 19 bases between the two ends.